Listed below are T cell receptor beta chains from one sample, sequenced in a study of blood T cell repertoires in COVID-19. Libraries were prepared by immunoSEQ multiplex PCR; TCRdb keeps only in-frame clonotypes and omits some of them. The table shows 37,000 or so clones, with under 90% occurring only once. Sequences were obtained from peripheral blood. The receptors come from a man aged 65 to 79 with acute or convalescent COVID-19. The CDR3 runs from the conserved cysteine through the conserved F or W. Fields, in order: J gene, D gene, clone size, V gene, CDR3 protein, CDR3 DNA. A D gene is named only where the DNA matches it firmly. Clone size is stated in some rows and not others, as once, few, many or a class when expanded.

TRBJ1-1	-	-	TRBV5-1	CASSLPGQPNTEAFF	TGCGCCAGCAGCTTACCGGGACAACCGAACACTGAAGCTTTCTTT
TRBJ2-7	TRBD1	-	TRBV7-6	CASSLNRGLGEEQYF	TGTGCCAGCAGCCTAAACAGGGGGCTAGGGGAGGAGCAGTACTTC
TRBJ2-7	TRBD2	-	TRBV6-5	CASGGLAGDEQYF	TGTGCCAGCGGGGGACTAGCGGGAGACGAGCAGTACTTC
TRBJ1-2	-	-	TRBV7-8	CASSNTNYGESYTF	TGTGCCAGCAGCAACACCAACTACGGTGAAAGCTACACCTTC
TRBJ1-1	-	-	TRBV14	CASSPTGIFTEAFF	TGTGCCAGCAGCCCGACAGGTATTTTCACTGAAGCTTTCTTT
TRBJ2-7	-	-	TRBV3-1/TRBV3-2	CASSQGSAEQYF	TGTGCCAGCAGCCAAGGCTCAGCGGAGCAGTACTTC
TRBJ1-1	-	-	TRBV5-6	CASSLDRATEAFF	TGTGCCAGCAGCTTGGACAGGGCTACTGAAGCTTTCTTT
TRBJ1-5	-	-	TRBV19	CASKGDQPQHF	TGTGCCAGTAAGGGGGATCAGCCCCAGCATTTT
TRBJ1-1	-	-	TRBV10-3	CAIRRGGVNTEAFF	TGTGCCATCAGGAGGGGGGGAGTGAACACTGAAGCTTTCTTT
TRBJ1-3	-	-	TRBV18	CASSPMTGASGNTIYF	TGTGCCAGCTCACCGATGACAGGAGCCTCTGGAAACACCATATATTTT
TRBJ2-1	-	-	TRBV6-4	CASSDSLDSNEQFF	TGTGCCAGCAGTGACTCTTTAGACAGCAATGAGCAGTTCTTC
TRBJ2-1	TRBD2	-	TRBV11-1	CASSWTSGGAYNEQFF	TGTGCCAGCAGCTGGACTAGCGGAGGGGCCTACAATGAGCAGTTCTTC
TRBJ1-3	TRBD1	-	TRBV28	CASSLTGSANTIYF	TGTGCCAGCAGTCTGACAGGGAGCGCGAACACCATATATTTT
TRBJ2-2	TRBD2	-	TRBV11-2	CASSYSSGSGSAGELFF	TGTGCCAGCAGTTACTCTAGCGGCAGCGGTTCAGCCGGGGAGCTGTTTTTT
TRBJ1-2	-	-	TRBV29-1	CSVGRGQLGGGYTF	TGCAGCGTTGGACGAGGCCAGCTCGGAGGTGGCTACACCTTC
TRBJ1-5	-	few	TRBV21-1	CASMKTGYSNQPQHF	TGTGCCAGCATGAAGACAGGATATAGCAATCAGCCCCAGCATTTT
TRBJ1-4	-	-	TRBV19	CASSIFRQAGEKLFF	TGTGCCAGTAGTATATTCAGGCAGGCGGGAGAAAAACTGTTTTTT
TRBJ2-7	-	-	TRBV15	CATSRDSSGTYEQYF	TGTGCCACCAGCAGAGATTCTTCAGGTACCTACGAGCAGTACTTC
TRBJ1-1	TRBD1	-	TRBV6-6	CASSSGQGNTEAFF	TGTGCCAGCAGTTCAGGACAGGGGAACACTGAAGCTTTCTTT
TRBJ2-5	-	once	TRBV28	CASSFGGEWTQYF	TGTGCCAGCAGTTTCGGGGGAGAATGGACCCAGTACTTC
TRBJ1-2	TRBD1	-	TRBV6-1	CASSDTWTGQGYTF	TGTGCCAGCAGTGATACGTGGACAGGGCAAGGCTACACCTTC
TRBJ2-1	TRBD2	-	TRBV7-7	CASSRWEGLSYNEQFF	TGTGCCAGCAGCAGGTGGGAGGGCCTATCCTACAATGAGCAGTTCTTC
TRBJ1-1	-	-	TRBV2	CASRGQLNTEAFF	TGTGCCAGCCGCGGACAGTTGAACACTGAAGCTTTCTTT
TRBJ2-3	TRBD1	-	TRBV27	CASSSIRGRTDTQYF	TGTGCCAGCAGTTCCATCAGGGGGCGCACAGATACGCAGTATTTT
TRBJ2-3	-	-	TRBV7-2	CASSLDGVIITDTQYF	TGTGCCAGCAGCTTAGACGGGGTTATAATCACAGATACGCAGTATTTT
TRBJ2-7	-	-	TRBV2	CASSEGGTSHEQYF	TGTGCCAGCAGTGAGGGAGGTACGTCCCACGAGCAGTACTTC
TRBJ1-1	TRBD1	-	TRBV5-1	CASSQQGGGDTEAFF	TGCGCCAGCAGCCAACAGGGGGGAGGGGACACTGAAGCTTTCTTT
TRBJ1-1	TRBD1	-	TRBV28	CASSLSDRATEAFF	TGTGCCAGCAGTTTATCAGACAGGGCCACTGAAGCTTTCTTT
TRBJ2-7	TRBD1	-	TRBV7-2	CASSKAGTGDYEQYF	TGTGCCAGCAGTAAAGCCGGGACAGGGGATTACGAGCAGTACTTC